One T cell receptor (beta chain) is described in this entry. Its matching antigen is unknown. The identical CDR3 is also encoded by other nucleotide sequences in the sample. CD4+ cells underwent separation, giving CD45RA+ naive and CD45RA-negative memory subsets. This record belongs to a study of shared clonotypes between healthy human individuals. Overall study context: Every donor yielded three CD4 naive, three CD4 memory, two CD8 naive and one CD8 memory plate. Study findings and constraints: Estimated richness values were generally larger in naive subsets than in memory subsets.

The V gene lost 7 bases and the J gene lost 2 bases, with 6 bases spanning the gap. The CDR3 contains 13 residues. Germline lookup yields CDR1 LNHDA and CDR2 SQIVND (reference sequence). Using immunoSEQ multiplex PCR, the repertoire was profiled, and TCRdb retains in-frame clones only, with some absent. Here the sample spans roughly 2.6 million clones, around 90% being singletons. This clonotype was obtained from a man aged 18-30 years in good health. V and J are TRBV19 and TRBJ2-6; TRBD2 is a possible D gene (5 bases). The sample consisted of naive CD4+ T cells sorted from blood. Subset given: CD45RA+ positively selected. The CDR3 DNA reads as TGTGCCAGTACCGGGACTGGGGCCAACGTCCTGACTTTC. Translating it yields CASTGTGANVLTF.